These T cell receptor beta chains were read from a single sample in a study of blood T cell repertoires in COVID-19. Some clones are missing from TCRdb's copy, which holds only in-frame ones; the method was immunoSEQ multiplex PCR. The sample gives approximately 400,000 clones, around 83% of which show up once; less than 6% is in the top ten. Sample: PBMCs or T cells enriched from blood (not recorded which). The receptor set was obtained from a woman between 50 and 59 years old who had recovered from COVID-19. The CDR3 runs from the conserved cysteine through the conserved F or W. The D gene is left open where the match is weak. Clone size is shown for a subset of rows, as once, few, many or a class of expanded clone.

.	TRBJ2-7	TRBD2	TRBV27	TGTGCCAGCAGTTTATCCAGCGGGAGGGGGGTCGAGCAGTACTTC	CASSLSSGRGVEQYF
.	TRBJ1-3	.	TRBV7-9	TGTGCCAGCAGCTTTCGGGACAACTCTGGAAACACCATATATTTT	CASSFRDNSGNTIYF
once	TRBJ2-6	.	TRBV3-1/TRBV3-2	TGTGCCAGCAGCCAAGGCGCTTCTGGGGCCAACGTCCTGACTTTC	CASSQGASGANVLTF
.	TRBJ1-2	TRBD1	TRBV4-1	TGCGCCAGCAGCCAAGCCCCAGGACAGGCTAACTATGGCTACACCTTC	CASSQAPGQANYGYTF
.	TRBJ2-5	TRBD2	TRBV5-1	TGCGCCAGCAGGAGGGGCGGGGGGATACAAGAGACCCAGTACTTC	CASRRGGGIQETQYF
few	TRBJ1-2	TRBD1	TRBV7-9	TGTGCCAGCAGCTACGACAGGGACTTCAACTATGGCTACACCTTC	CASSYDRDFNYGYTF
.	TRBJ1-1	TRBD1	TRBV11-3	TGTGCCAGCAGCTCCGGGACAGGGCCGAACACTGAAGCTTTCTTT	CASSSGTGPNTEAFF
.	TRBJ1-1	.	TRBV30	TGTGCCCGATGGGGAGATGAGTCAGGGGCAACTGAAGCTTTCTTT	CARWGDESGATEAFF
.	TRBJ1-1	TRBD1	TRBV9	TGTGCCAGCAGCGTAGACCCTTCGGCAGGGGGGAACACTGAAGCTTTCTTT	CASSVDPSAGGNTEAFF
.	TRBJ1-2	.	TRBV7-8	TGTGCCAGCAGCTTAGGTCTTACAGGCTACACCTTC	CASSLGLTGYTF
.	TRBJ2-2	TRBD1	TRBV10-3	TGTGCCATCAGTGAGTCGTCGGGACAGGGGGCCGGGGAGCTGTTTTTT	CAISESSGQGAGELFF
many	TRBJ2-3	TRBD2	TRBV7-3	TGTGCCAGCAGCCCCTCGGGGACGGGAGGGCCGGCAGATACGCAGTATTTT	CASSPSGTGGPADTQYF
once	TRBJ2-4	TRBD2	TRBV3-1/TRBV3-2	TGTGCCAGCAGCCACAAGCCGGGACTAGCGGGCCCCGCCGCAGCCAAAAACATTCAGTACTTC	CASSHKPGLAGPAAAKNIQYF
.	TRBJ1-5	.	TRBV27	TGTGCCAGCAGTTTCCGGGAGGGAGTTCAGCCCCAGCATTTT	CASSFREGVQPQHF
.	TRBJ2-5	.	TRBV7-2	TGTGCCAGCAGCTTGGGTTGGGGCTTGGGGGAGACCCAGTACTTC	CASSLGWGLGETQYF
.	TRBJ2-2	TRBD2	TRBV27	TGTGCCAGCAGTTTAGAGTTTCCCGGGACTAGCGGGGGGGCGGGTACCGGGGAGCTGTTTTTT	CASSLEFPGTSGGAGTGELFF
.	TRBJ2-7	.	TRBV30	TGTGCCTGGAGTGCCCATCTCCTTTCGGACGAGCAGTACTTC	CAWSAHLLSDEQYF
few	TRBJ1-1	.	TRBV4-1	TGCGCCAGCAGCCAACACGGTATGAACACTGAAGCTTTCTTT	CASSQHGMNTEAFF